The 29 T cell receptor beta chains listed next were all sequenced from one sample in a study of metastatic and nonmetastatic thyroid tumors. TCRdb re-called the PCR reads through MiXCR. Of 13,000 or so clones listed, 24% are singletons. Each patient went into thyroid surgery without having received any treatment. Sequencing was done on a sample of blood. The source is a male donor with papillary thyroid cancer or a benign thyroid nodule (not recorded which). Some clones in this sample may be carry-over from other donors' samples.

The chain uses TRBV6-1 and TRBJ1-3; 8 bases agree with TRBD1. The germline gives CDR1 MNHNS, CDR2 SASEGT. The junction had 9 bases not matched to a gene; V was cut back by 5 bases and J by 0 bases. The CDR3 covers 17 residues. Written as DNA, the CDR3 is TGTGCCAGCAGTCCAGGGACAGGTTCTTCCTCTGGAAACACCATATATTTT. This translates into CASSPGTGSSSGNTIYF.

This clone appeared a few times. V gene TRBV6-4 combines with J gene TRBJ2-7; weak D call: TRBD1 (5 bases). The germline V gene encodes CDR1 MRHNA and CDR2 SNTAGT. The CDR3 length is 16 residues. Trimming pared 7 bases from V and 0 bases from J, leaving 19 bases between. The chain's CDR3 is CASKAGGGRDSYEQYF. The CDR3 nucleotides read TGTGCCAGCAAGGCCGGTGGTGGCAGGGACTCCTACGAGCAGTACTTC.

The CDR3 reads CASSYSGQGAREQFF. DNA of the CDR3: TGTGCCAGCAGTTACTCTGGACAGGGGGCACGGGAGCAGTTCTTC. The chain links TRBV6-5 to TRBJ2-1; 11 bases match TRBD1. Germline CDR1 reads MNHEY; CDR2 reads SVGAGI. The trim removed 0 bases at V and 10 bases at J, leaving 5 bases unmatched. The CDR3 runs to 15 residues.

This chain uses TRBV10-3 with TRBJ2-3, with 8 bases aligning to TRBD1. V shed 6 bases and J 6 bases; nucleotides not matched to a gene: 17. Looked up from germline, CDR1 is ENHRY and CDR2 is SYGVKD. The CDR3 extends over 17 amino acids. CDR3 in DNA: TGTGCCATCAGCCAGGGGGCAGTACAACTTTACACGGATACGCAGTATTTT. Translating gives CAISQGAVQLYTDTQYF.

The rearrangement uses TRBV11-2 and TRBJ2-7; D is possibly TRBD1 (6 bases). The CDR3 runs 15 residues. The germline V gene encodes CDR1 SGHAT and CDR2 FQNNGV. Trimming removed 5 bases from V and 2 bases from J, with 16 bases in between. CDR3 sequence: CASSKPGQRAYEQYF. As DNA, the CDR3 is TGTGCCAGCAGCAAACCCGGACAGAGAGCCTACGAGCAGTACTTC.

The sample holds a few counts of this clone. Its ends do not fully match the called genes, so a read error is possible. Other DNA sequences in this specimen translate into the identical CDR3. The chain combines TRBV25-1 with TRBJ2-3, with 7 bases fitting TRBD1. CDR1 and CDR2 (germline): MGHDK, SYGVNS. The CDR3 has 15 amino acids. The CDR3 is CASSETGVSTDTQYF. Here the CDR3 DNA reads TGTGCTAGCAGTGAAACAGGGGTTAGCACAGATACACAGTATTTT.

This clone appeared a few times. This chain uses TRBV28 with TRBJ2-2; 7 nucleotides line up with TRBD1. The V gene's germline CDR1 is MDHEN and CDR2 SYDVKM. This CDR3 comprises 19 residues. V trimming: 1 base; J trimming: 3 bases; junction bases outside the gene matches: 14. The CDR3 DNA sequence: TGTGCCAGCAGTTTATTCTGGGTGAGGGACAGCCCCTACACCGGGGAGCTGTTTTTT. It translates to CASSLFWVRDSPYTGELFF.

This clone was detected only a few times. The chain joins TRBV6-1 to TRBJ2-7, with 7 bases fitting TRBD1. Germline CDR1 MNHNS, CDR2 SASEGT. This CDR3 comprises 15 residues. V lost 2 bases to trimming and J lost 0 bases; unmatched junction nucleotides: 4. The DNA of the CDR3 is TGTGCCAGCAGTGAATTGGCAGGGGGCTCCTACGAGCAGTACTTC. It translates to CASSELAGGSYEQYF.

This clone occurred many times. This chain joins TRBV28 and TRBJ1-5; 9 bases are a match to TRBD1. The CDR3 runs to 17 residues. CDR1 is MDHEN, CDR2 SYDVKM, per germline. V lost 10 bases to trimming and J lost 3 bases; unmatched junction nucleotides: 16. CDR3 amino acids: CATRDSPGQGLNQPQHF. DNA of the CDR3: TGTGCCACCAGGGATTCTCCGGGACAGGGCCTCAATCAGCCCCAGCATTTT. Full variable domain (missing parts from reference TRBV28 and TRBJ1-5): DVKVTQSSRYLVKRTGEKVFLECVQDMDHENMFWYRQDPGLGLRLIYFSYDVKMKEKGDIPEGYSVSREKKERFSLILESASTNQTSMYLCATRDSPGQGLNQPQHFGDGTRLSIL.

The chain uses TRBV5-1 and TRBJ2-7; 7 bases match TRBD1. The germline CDR1 and CDR2 sequences are SGHRS and YFSETQ. V was clipped by 0 bases and J by 0 bases; unmatched bases: 3. The CDR3 covers 15 residues. In nucleotides, the CDR3 is TGCGCCAGCAGCTTGGCGACAGGGAGCTCCTACGAGCAGTACTTC. Protein sequence: CASSLATGSSYEQYF.

Only a few counts were recorded for this clone. The chain has TRBV7-2 and TRBJ2-1; possibly TRBD1 or TRBD2 for D (6 bases each). Germline loops: CDR1 SGHTA, CDR2 FQGNSA. CDR3 length: 13 residues. V lost 7 bases and J lost 8, with 15 bases in between. The chain's CDR3 is CASTIGGKDEQFF. CDR3 DNA sequence: TGTGCCAGCACCATAGGGGGGAAGGATGAGCAGTTCTTC.

V usage is TRBV28 and J usage is TRBJ1-6, with no clear D. Trimming stripped 3 bases from V and 7 bases from J, with 16 bases between. The CDR3 sequence is 16 residues long. Germline CDR1 and CDR2: MDHEN and SYDVKM. The DNA for the CDR3 is TGTGCCAGCAGTTTCGCCCCCCGGACCCAAAATTCACCCCTCCACTTT. Its protein product is CASSFAPRTQNSPLHF.

V usage is TRBV6-6 and J usage is TRBJ2-1, with 7 bases matching TRBD2. After removal of 2 bases from V and 7 bases from J, the junction contained 8 bases not matched to a gene. CDR3 length equals 15 residues. CDR1 and CDR2 from the germline V gene are MNHNY and SVGAGI (reference sequence). The CDR3 DNA reads as TGTGCCAGCAGTTACGGATGGGACGGGAGGAATGAGCAGTTCTTC. It translates to CASSYGWDGRNEQFF.

This clone was observed a few times. This chain links TRBV19 with TRBJ2-5; unclear D gene. The CDR3 runs to 14 residues. Germline V gives CDR1 LNHDA, CDR2 SQIVND (reference sequence). With 4 bases removed from V and 1 base from J, the gap between germline ends came to 10 bases. The CDR3 loop reads CASSTLLGQETQYF. The CDR3 DNA is TGTGCCAGTAGTACACTATTGGGCCAAGAGACCCAGTACTTC.

This clone was observed at least ten times. V is TRBV19 and J is TRBJ2-3; 8 bases are shared with TRBD2. After removal of 5 bases from V and 2 bases from J, the junction contained 6 bases not matched to a gene. Looked up from germline, CDR1 is LNHDA and CDR2 is SQIVND (reference sequence). The CDR3 is 15 amino acids. DNA for the CDR3: TGTGCCAGTAGTCGTACTAGCGGCCTCACAGATACGCAGTATTTT. Its protein product is CASSRTSGLTDTQYF.

This clone was found many times. The V and J genes are TRBV3-1 and TRBJ2-1, with 9 bases identical to TRBD1. The CDR3 is made up of 14 amino acids. Germline CDR1 is LGHDT and CDR2 is YNNKEL (reference sequence). The V gene end was trimmed by 6 bases and the J gene end by 6 bases; junction bases not matched to a gene: 6. CDR3 protein: CASRGLGQGNEQFF. DNA for the CDR3: TGTGCCAGCAGGGGACTGGGACAGGGCAATGAGCAGTTCTTC.

This clone was seen only a few times. The chain has TRBV19 and TRBJ2-7, with 8 bases aligning to TRBD2. In germline, CDR1 is LNHDA, CDR2 SQIVND (reference sequence). This CDR3 spans 14 amino acids. V shed 6 bases and J 0 bases; nucleotides not matched to a gene: 4. CDR3: CASSPSGSSYEQYF. As DNA, the CDR3 is TGTGCCAGTAGCCCTAGCGGGTCCTCCTACGAGCAGTACTTC.

This clone appeared a few times. The V gene is TRBV30, the J gene TRBJ2-7, with D possibly being TRBD2 (5 bases). There are 13 residues in the CDR3. The ends were cut back, 8 bases at V and 4 bases at J, with 18 bases in the middle. Germline V gives CDR1 GTSNPN, CDR2 SVGIG (reference sequence). CDR3 region: CAARGGGGYEQYF. Here the CDR3 DNA reads TGTGCCGCTCGCGGAGGTGGTGGGTACGAGCAGTACTTC.

The CDR3 nucleotides are TGTGCCAGCAGTGAGACGGGAACGCAGTATTTT. Its translation: CASSETGTQYF. The chain links TRBV6-1 to TRBJ2-3; perhaps TRBD2 as D (5 bases). CDR1 and CDR2 from the germline V gene are MNHNS and SASEGT. The CDR3 has 11 residues. The V end was cut by 3 bases, the J end by 9 bases, with 7 bases between.

This clone was seen more than once but under ten times. This chain links TRBV19 with TRBJ2-1; 11 positions match TRBD2. The J segment lost 7 bases and the V segment lost 4 bases, leaving 6 bases of the junction unmatched. The CDR3 spans 15 residues. CDR1 is LNHDA, CDR2 SQIVND, per germline (reference sequence). CDR3 sequence (DNA): TGTGCCAGTAGTAAACTAGCGGGAGATGTAAATGAGCAGTTCTTC. Its translation: CASSKLAGDVNEQFF.

The V gene is TRBV30, the J gene TRBJ1-6, with 8 bases lining up with TRBD1. This CDR3 has 14 residues. J was trimmed by 5 bases and V by 2 bases; bases with no gene match: 2. Per the germline V gene, CDR1 is GTSNPN and CDR2 is SVGIG (reference sequence). CDR3 bases: TGTGCCTGGAGTAAGGGACAGGATAATTCACCCCTCCACTTT. It encodes CAWSKGQDNSPLHF. The complete variable domain, with remaining parts taken from reference TRBV30 and TRBJ1-6, reads SQTIHQWPATLVQPVGSPLSLECTVEGTSNPNLYWYRQAAGRGLQLLFYSVGIGQISSEVPQNLSASRPQDRQFILSSKKLLLSDSGFYLCAWSKGQDNSPLHFGNGTRLTVT.

CDR3 nucleotides: TGTGCCAGCAGCCTGGCCGGGACAGCAAATGAAAAACTGTTTTTT. It specifies CASSLAGTANEKLFF. The chain recombines TRBV7-6 with TRBJ1-4; 7 bases are shared with TRBD1. Germline CDR1 is SGHVS and CDR2 is FNYEAQ. V lost 5 bases, J lost 5 bases, and 8 bases stayed unmatched. The CDR3 runs to 15 residues.

The chain combines TRBV27 with TRBJ2-1, with D hard to call. CDR3 length equals 17 residues. Germline V lookup: CDR1 MNHEY, CDR2 SMNVEV (reference sequence). V lost 3 bases and J 7 bases, leaving 22 bases between the germline ends. CDR3 DNA: TGTGCCAGCAGTTTGTTAGGATTTCAGTATCGAACGAATGAGCAGTTCTTC. Residues: CASSLLGFQYRTNEQFF.

By sample share, this clone is medium-sized. The chain uses TRBV6-2 or TRBV6-3 and TRBJ1-5; D is unclear. This CDR3 spans 13 amino acids. The germline CDR1 and CDR2 sequences are MNHEY and SVGEGT. Trimming left V 4 bases short and J 0 bases short, with 4 bases between. Here the CDR3 reads CASSLHSNQPQHF. Written as DNA, the CDR3 is TGTGCCAGCAGTTTGCATAGCAATCAGCCCCAGCATTTT.

The V gene is TRBV20-1, the J gene TRBJ2-7; 9 nucleotides align to TRBD1. This CDR3 has 15 residues. Trimming removed 0 bases from V and 4 bases from J; junction bases left unmatched: 7. The germline gives CDR1 DFQATT, CDR2 SNEGSKA (reference sequence). The CDR3 loop is CSAREYLGQGYEQYF. The CDR3 DNA follows: TGCAGTGCTAGAGAATACTTGGGACAGGGATACGAGCAGTACTTC.

The J gene is TRBJ2-1, the V gene TRBV4-1; D is ambiguous. The germline V gene encodes CDR1 MGHRA and CDR2 YSYEKL. V was pared by 3 bases and J by 0 bases, with 9 bases between. The CDR3 consists of 15 residues. CDR3 bases: TGCGCCAGCAGCCATGACACCAGCTCCTACAATGAGCAGTTCTTC. Its translation: CASSHDTSSYNEQFF.

The V gene is TRBV6-1, the J gene TRBJ1-5; D possibly corresponds to TRBD1 (5 bases). V dropped 3 bases and J dropped 4 bases, with 10 bases sitting between them. CDR1 is MNHNS and CDR2 is SASEGT in the germline V gene. This CDR3 comprises 14 residues. As DNA, the CDR3 is TGTGCCAGCAGTGAGACGGGGGAGAATCAGCCCCAGCATTTT. Amino acids: CASSETGENQPQHF.

The CDR3 DNA reads as TGTGCCAGTAGCAAAGAGGGGGACAGCAGAGCGTCACCCCTCCACTTT. As protein: CASSKEGDSRASPLHF. The rearrangement links TRBV19 to TRBJ1-6; 7 bases align to TRBD1. V was clipped by 6 bases and J by 10 bases; unmatched bases: 15. Germline V gene sequence: CDR1 LNHDA, CDR2 SQIVND (reference sequence). The CDR3 totals 16 residues.

J is TRBJ1-2 and V is TRBV12-3 or TRBV12-4; possibly TRBD1 for D (5 bases). V lost 2 bases to trimming and J lost 6 bases, with 16 bases between them. The CDR3 length is 15 residues. As DNA, the CDR3 is TGTGCCAGCAGTTTAAGGGGTAGGGTAATGGATGGCTACACCTTC. Residues: CASSLRGRVMDGYTF.